A single sample is the source of the 25 T cell receptor beta chains below, sequenced in a study of blood T cell repertoires in COVID-19. Clones were sequenced by immunoSEQ multiplex PCR, and TCRdb holds only the in-frame ones, with some missing. The data contain 650,000 to 800,000 clones, over 80% of them singletons. Sequencing used peripheral blood. Every receptor here comes from a woman between 18 and 30 years old with acute or convalescent COVID-19.

The V call is TRBV10-3, the J call TRBJ2-1; unclear D gene. This CDR3 contains 11 residues. V lost 3 bases and J lost 9, with 6 bases in between. The V gene's germline CDR1 is ENHRY and CDR2 SYGVKD. CDR3 loop: CAISDGGEQFF. CDR3 DNA sequence: TGTGCCATCAGTGACGGCGGTGAGCAGTTCTTC.

This chain links TRBV19 with TRBJ1-2, with 9 bases matching TRBD1. Germline values: CDR1 LNHDA, CDR2 SQIVND (reference sequence). J gave up 2 bases and V 10 bases, and 11 bases lay outside the gene matches. This CDR3 has 15 amino acids. CDR3 in DNA: TGTGCCACGCGGGGACAGGGAAAGAGGAACTATGGCTACACCTTC. Its protein product is CATRGQGKRNYGYTF.

J is TRBJ2-7 and V is TRBV10-3; 11 bases line up with TRBD1. Per the germline V gene, CDR1 is ENHRY and CDR2 is SYGVKD. The CDR3 is 16 amino acids. Trimming took 5 bases from V and 0 from J; bases not matched to a gene: 6. The CDR3 bases are TGTGCCATCAGTAATCCGGGACAGGGGGTCTCCTACGAGCAGTACTTC. Encoded protein: CAISNPGQGVSYEQYF.

Concerning this clone: A junction end diverges from the germline sequence, so it may reflect a read error. The V and J genes are TRBV6-5 and TRBJ2-3, with 9 bases that match TRBD2. The CDR3 totals 15 residues. Germline V gene sequence: CDR1 MNHEY, CDR2 SVGAGI. CDR3 DNA sequence: TGTGCCAGCAGTGACTCGGCGGGGGGGCCGGATACGCAGTATTTT. It encodes CASSDSAGGPDTQYF.

The rearrangement uses TRBV25-1 and TRBJ1-6; 9 nucleotides align to TRBD1. Trimming took 6 bases from V and 9 from J; bases not matched to a gene: 6. CDR1 is MGHDK and CDR2 is SYGVNS in the germline V gene. The CDR3 is made up of 14 amino acids. The CDR3 DNA reads TGTGCCAGCAGCATAACAGGGGGCACTTCACCCCTCCACTTT. Its protein product is CASSITGGTSPLHF.

This clone was seen once. DNA for the CDR3: TGTGCCACAACCACGGAGACGATCCCTGAAGCTTTCTTT. It is translated as CATTTETIPEAFF. The rearrangement links TRBV10-3 to TRBJ1-1; no clear D gene. The CDR3 is 13 amino acids. V lost 10 bases, J lost 6 bases, and 18 bases lay in between. Germline CDR1 and CDR2: ENHRY and SYGVKD.

V is TRBV19 and J is TRBJ1-5; 7 bases agree with TRBD1. Germline V gene sequence: CDR1 LNHDA, CDR2 SQIVND (reference sequence). V lost 5 bases, J lost 7 bases, and 8 bases stayed unmatched. The CDR3 length is 14 residues. Written as DNA, the CDR3 is TGTGCCAGTAGTGGGGAAGGGGGCACACAGCCCCAGCATTTT. It codes for CASSGEGGTQPQHF.

The chain links TRBV11-2 to TRBJ1-5; D gene uncertain. In germline, CDR1 is SGHAT, CDR2 FQNNGV. The CDR3 is 13 amino acids. Trimming shortened V by 0 bases and J by 10 bases, and 10 bases separated the two germline ends. CDR3 amino acids: CASSLDWTSPQHF. In DNA, the CDR3 is TGTGCCAGCAGCTTAGATTGGACTAGTCCCCAGCATTTT.

The chain combines TRBV3-1 (or the pseudogene TRBV3-2) with TRBJ2-5; 8 bases align to TRBD1. Germline-derived CDR1 and CDR2 are LGHDT and YNNKEL (reference sequence). J gave up 3 bases and V 1 base, and 1 base lay outside the gene matches. This CDR3 comprises 14 residues. The CDR3 DNA reads TGTGCCAGCAGCCAAGGGACAGGGAAAGAGACCCAGTACTTC. This translates into CASSQGTGKETQYF.

Comments on this clone: This sample also contains other DNA sequences that code for the same CDR3. The chain uses TRBV5-5 and TRBJ1-1; D uncertain. The germline V gene has CDR1 SGHKS and CDR2 YYEKEE (reference sequence). CDR3 length: 13 residues. Trimming pared 0 bases from V and 2 bases from J, leaving 5 bases between. In DNA, the CDR3 is TGTGCCAGCAGCTTGGGCGGTAACACTGAAGCTTTCTTT. Its translation is CASSLGGNTEAFF.

Only one count was recorded for this clone. This sequence joins TRBV7-9 and TRBJ1-2; 7 bases agree with TRBD1. The junction had 6 bases not matched to a gene; V was cut back by 1 base and J by 4 bases. The CDR3 spans 15 residues. The V gene's germline CDR1 is SEHNR and CDR2 FQNEAQ (reference sequence). The DNA of the CDR3 is TGTGCCAGCAGCTTAGTCCAAGGACAGGCCTATGGCTACACCTTC. Amino acid sequence: CASSLVQGQAYGYTF.

J is TRBJ2-1 and V is TRBV12-2; TRBD2 is taken as the D call from the table, unchecked against the DNA. TRBV12-2 is deemed a pseudogene. The CDR3 covers 16 residues. Here the CDR3 reads CASRYRLAASYNEQFF. The CDR3 DNA reads as TGTGCAAGTCGCTACAGACTAGCTGCTTCCTACAATGAGCAGTTCTTC.

This clone appeared a single time. The chain recombines TRBV10-2 with TRBJ2-3, with unresolved D. The CDR3 sequence is 15 residues long. CDR1 and CDR2 (germline): WSHSY, SAAADI. The V end was cut by 2 bases, the J end by 2 bases, with 11 bases between. The chain's CDR3 is CASSEATLATDTQYF. The CDR3 coding sequence is TGCGCCAGCAGTGAGGCCACTCTTGCCACAGATACGCAGTATTTT.

The V gene is TRBV21-1, the J gene TRBJ1-2; TRBD1 was called by the table and not checked on the DNA. TRBV21-1 has pseudogene status. The CDR3 is 16 residues long. This CDR3 reads CASTPDRAFFPYGYTF. The CDR3 coding sequence is TGTGCCAGCACCCCAGACAGGGCCTTCTTCCCCTATGGCTACACCTTC.

The chain has TRBV5-5 and TRBJ1-2, with 7 bases lining up with TRBD1. Looked up from germline, CDR1 is SGHKS and CDR2 is YYEKEE (reference sequence). J was trimmed by 6 bases and V by 5 bases; bases with no gene match: 7. This CDR3 is built from 13 residues. DNA for the CDR3: TGTGCCAGCAGGATTGACAGGGTGGATGGCTACACCTTC. Encoded protein: CASRIDRVDGYTF.

This clone is a singleton in its sample. This rearrangement joins TRBV5-1 to TRBJ2-3; D is uncertain. This CDR3 contains 15 residues. Germline values: CDR1 SGHRS, CDR2 YFSETQ. V lost 0 bases, J lost 2 bases, and 10 bases lay in between. The CDR3 DNA sequence: TGCGCCAGCAGCTTGGCCGACACCTTCACAGATACGCAGTATTTT. It translates to CASSLADTFTDTQYF.

The chain joins TRBV5-1 to TRBJ2-3; TRBD2 matches 12 bases. V gave up 4 bases and J gave up 2 bases; unmatched junction bases: 8. The CDR3 extends over 17 amino acids. Germline V gives CDR1 SGHRS, CDR2 YFSETQ. The CDR3 here is CASSPRTSGAYTDTQYF. As DNA, the CDR3 is TGCGCCAGCAGCCCCCGGACTAGCGGGGCTTACACAGATACGCAGTATTTT.

The V and J genes are TRBV19 and TRBJ2-1, with TRBD2 as a possible D gene (6 bases). Germline lookup yields CDR1 LNHDA and CDR2 SQIVND (reference sequence). The V gene lost 6 bases and the J gene lost 7 bases, with 16 bases spanning the gap. The CDR3 runs 14 residues. In nucleotides, the CDR3 is TGTGCCAGTAGCGCGGGTGACGGAGGGAATGAGCAGTTCTTC. Translation gives CASSAGDGGNEQFF. The full variable domain, its missing parts supplied by reference TRBV19 and TRBJ2-1, is DGGITQSPKYLFRKEGQNVTLSCEQNLNHDAMYWYRQDPGQGLRLIYYSQIVNDFQKGDIAEGYSVSREKKESFPLTVTSAQKNPTAFYLCASSAGDGGNEQFFGPGTRLTVL.

V and J are TRBV28 and TRBJ1-4; D is possibly TRBD1 (5 bases). In germline, CDR1 is MDHEN, CDR2 SYDVKM. Trimming pared 6 bases from V and 6 bases from J, leaving 20 bases between. The CDR3 covers 16 residues. The CDR3 sequence is CASSSTPRQRDEKLFF. The CDR3 region has the DNA TGTGCCAGCAGCTCCACCCCACGACAGAGAGATGAAAAACTGTTTTTT.

The chain carries TRBV6-5 and TRBJ1-5; TRBD1 is a possible D gene (5 bases). The CDR3 sequence is 15 residues long. Per the germline V gene, CDR1 is MNHEY and CDR2 is SVGAGI. Trimming removed 8 bases from V and 2 bases from J, with 16 bases in between. CDR3 DNA sequence: TGTGCCAGCTCTCGTTTAGGGGAGGGCAATCAGCCCCAGCATTTT. Translation: CASSRLGEGNQPQHF.

This clone was detected once. Different DNA sequences within this sample yield the same CDR3. The chain recombines TRBV29-1 with TRBJ1-1; weak D call: TRBD1 (5 bases). The CDR3 covers 12 residues. Trimming left V 5 bases short and J 1 base short, with 8 bases between. Germline V gene sequence: CDR1 SQVTM, CDR2 ANQGSEA. In DNA, the CDR3 is TGCAGCGTTCGTACAGGGAACACTGAAGCTTTCTTT. It is translated as CSVRTGNTEAFF.

The rearrangement uses TRBV2 and TRBJ2-4, with 13 bases that match TRBD2. The length of the CDR3 is 17 residues. The germline V gene has CDR1 SNHLY and CDR2 FYNNEI. The junction had 13 bases not matched to a gene; V was cut back by 6 bases and J by 8 bases. The CDR3 spells CASRPLGLAGVGDIQYF. CDR3 nucleotide sequence: TGTGCCAGCAGGCCCCTCGGACTAGCGGGGGTCGGGGACATTCAGTACTTC. Based on the CDR3 plus reference TRBV2 and TRBJ2-4, the full variable domain is EPEVTQTPSHQVTQMGQEVILRCVPISNHLYFYWYRQILGQKVEFLVSFYNNEISEKSEIFDDQFSVERPDGSNFTLKIRSTKLEDSAMYFCASRPLGLAGVGDIQYFGAGTRLSVL.

This chain connects TRBV5-4 to TRBJ1-2; 9 nucleotides agree with TRBD1. CDR1 SGHNT and CDR2 YYREEE come from the germline V gene (reference sequence). The CDR3 runs to 15 residues. With 2 bases clipped from V and 8 bases from J, the junction kept 10 bases outside the gene matches. The CDR3 DNA follows: TGTGCCAGCAGCTTAGAGGACAGGGGAAGGGGGGGCTACACCTTC. Amino acid sequence: CASSLEDRGRGGYTF.

The chain is built from TRBV6-6 and TRBJ1-1; D possibly corresponds to TRBD1 (6 bases). CDR3 length: 14 amino acids. The V and J ends lost 4 bases and 11 bases respectively, with 20 bases between them. Germline lookup yields CDR1 MNHNY and CDR2 SVGAGI (reference sequence). The CDR3 sequence is CASSSPGTMNGAFF. CDR3 bases: TGTGCCAGCAGTTCCCCTGGGACAATGAACGGGGCTTTCTTT.

On this clone itself: Germline and junction disagree at one end, which may indicate a read error. J is TRBJ1-6 and V is TRBV15; D perhaps matches TRBD1 (5 bases). Per germline, CDR1 LNHNV and CDR2 YYDKDF (reference sequence). The CDR3 totals 12 residues. The CDR3 region has the DNA TGTGCCACCAGCAGTCCCGGGACTCTAGGGGTTTTT. Translated: CATSSPGTLGVF.